The count of the clone carrying this T cell receptor (beta chain) is one. Its cognate antigen is unknown. These data belong to a study of radiotherapy plus CTLA-4 blockade in lung cancer. Study in general: With 31% of patients having disease control, objective responses were seen in roughly 18%. Study conclusions and caveats: Per reports, early blood T cell clone dynamics, plus interferon-beta, forecast response most strongly. Blood-borne expansion of tumor-derived TCR clones followed radiotherapy plus ipilimumab.

The CDR3 is 12 amino acids. Germline CDR1 is KGHSH and CDR2 is LQKENI. V was cut by 4 bases and J by 8 bases, with 8 bases left in between. TCRdb's table, derived via immunoSEQ multiplex PCR, lists solely in-frame clones and lacks some. The repertoire consists of about 90,000 clones, with more than 70% occurring once and the leading ten covering more than 13%. The rearrangement links TRBV18 to TRBJ2-2; D unclear. This sequence was found in a human donor with non-small cell lung cancer that progressed on radiotherapy plus ipilimumab. This sample comprised peripheral blood, obtained from a patient treated with radiotherapy plus ipilimumab. The CDR3 DNA is TGTGCCAGCTCACTTACCCGGGGGGAGCTGTTTTTT. It codes for CASSLTRGELFF.